In its sample, the clone carrying this T cell receptor (beta chain) was seen many times. Its antigen remains unknown. Not a single patient had been given any form of treatment at any point before undergoing thyroid surgery. Original handling: To classify distant metastasis in papillary thyroid cancer, a model was built from CDR3 differences across clinicopathological groups. With MiXCR, TCRdb reprocessed the PCR reads. V and J calls and clone size were set by TCRdb, not the authors. This sample has approximately 40,000 clones; roughly an eighth occur once, and the top ten carry under 25%. The data originate from a study of metastatic and nonmetastatic thyroid tumors. Across the study: Comparison of repertoires was carried out across blood and tumor or nodule tissue from malignant and benign thyroid patients. Study-level results: In both blood and tumor samples, TCR beta diversity was reported significantly higher for malignant than benign nodules.

The receptor comes from a female donor with papillary thyroid cancer or a benign thyroid nodule (not recorded which). Some clones in this sample may be carry-over from other donors' samples. Material for sequencing was blood.

The CDR3: CSVEPDKRDTQYF. Here the CDR3 DNA reads TGCAGCGTTGAGCCGGACAAGAGGGATACGCAGTATTTT. The rearrangement uses TRBV29-1 and TRBJ2-3; tentatively, D is TRBD1 (5 bases). The CDR3 has 13 residues. CDR1 SQVTM and CDR2 ANQGSEA come from the germline V gene. V lost 3 bases and J 6 bases, leaving 13 bases between the germline ends.